The clone carrying this T cell receptor beta chain was counted a single time. Its antigen is as yet unknown. The entry originates in a study of Graves' ophthalmopathy and Graves' hyperthyroidism. Scientists amplified the TCR beta CDR3 regions from RNA transcripts. Second-round multiplex PCR came after a first-round RT-PCR that employed HTBI primers. TCRdb reanalysed the multiplex PCR reads using MiXCR and keeps one entry per CDR3 protein. Among around 1,200,000 distinct CDR3 sequences listed, roughly two fifths were seen once. V shed 3 bases and J shed 8 bases, with 11 bases lying between them. The CDR3 has 13 amino acids. The germline CDR1 and CDR2 sequences are SNHLY and FYNNEI. Pregnancy or lactation, uncontrolled infections and other autoimmune diseases were grounds for excluding patients. Findings and caveats of the study: Most clonotypes expanded in thyroid above 0.001 frequency were present in blood too. With about 88% sensitivity and roughly 77% specificity, a 13-signature model separated ophthalmopathy from stable hyperthyroidism.

The clonotype was recovered from an adult man with Graves' hyperthyroidism. The chain employs TRBV2 and TRBJ1-3; a possible D gene is TRBD1 (5 bases). The sequencing input was peripheral blood or thyroid tissue (not recorded which). The CDR3, as DNA: TGTGCCAGCAGTGATGCGGGGGTTGACACCATATATTTT. This encodes CASSDAGVDTIYF.